One and the same sample provided the 27 T cell receptor beta chains below, sequenced in a study of cytomegalovirus exposure and HLA in healthy donors. A multiplex PCR was run with 60 Vbeta primers and 13 Jbeta primers. Produced via immunoSEQ multiplex PCR; TCRdb's table is partial and in-frame only. The repertoire holds 110,000 to 150,000 clones, over 70% seen once, with 5.1% in the top ten. Sequencing was performed on PBMCs. The origin of the receptors is a male donor in good health and CMV-seronegative.

The J gene is TRBJ1-2, the V gene TRBV28; no definite D call. Germline values: CDR1 MDHEN, CDR2 SYDVKM. The CDR3 consists of 15 residues. V was pared by 3 bases and J by 5 bases, with 16 bases between. The CDR3 here is CASSFPKGDPYGYTF. The CDR3 coding sequence is TGTGCCAGCAGTTTTCCAAAGGGAGACCCGTATGGCTACACCTTC.

The chain carries TRBV7-8 and TRBJ1-2; D perhaps matches TRBD1 (5 bases). Germline CDR1 reads SGHVS; CDR2 reads FQNEAQ. The CDR3 has 18 residues. Trimming removed 5 bases at V and 2 bases at J, with 24 bases between. The CDR3, as DNA: TGTGCCAGCAGCCTGACAGTCACCTTTAACCCGCGAAACTATGGCTACACCTTC. Translated, it gives CASSLTVTFNPRNYGYTF.

The chain combines TRBV30 with TRBJ1-2; D may be TRBD1 (6 bases). Trimming removed 0 bases from V and 7 bases from J, with 12 bases in between. Germline V gene data show CDR1 as GTSNPN and CDR2 as SVGIG (reference sequence). This CDR3 has 13 residues. The CDR3 here is CAWSVQGRSGYTF. The CDR3 DNA follows: TGTGCCTGGAGTGTACAGGGTAGAAGTGGCTACACCTTC. Variable domain in full (rest from reference TRBV30 and TRBJ1-2): SQTIHQWPATLVQPVGSPLSLECTVEGTSNPNLYWYRQAAGRGLQLLFYSVGIGQISSEVPQNLSASRPQDRQFILSSKKLLLSDSGFYLCAWSVQGRSGYTFGSGTRLTVV.

V usage is TRBV20-1 and J usage is TRBJ1-1; D call uncertain. The CDR3 consists of 10 residues. V lost 5 bases and J lost 5, with 6 bases in between. CDR1 DFQATT and CDR2 SNEGSKA come from the germline V gene (reference sequence). CDR3 residues: CSAGRTEAFF. The CDR3 nucleotides are TGCAGTGCTGGGAGGACTGAAGCTTTCTTT.

This clone was detected a few times. The genes are TRBV18 and TRBJ1-1, with D hard to call. The germline gives CDR1 KGHSH, CDR2 LQKENI. V was clipped by 6 bases and J by 4 bases, with 9 bases between them. CDR3 length: 12 amino acids. The CDR3 loop reads CASSQERTEAFF. DNA for the CDR3: TGTGCCAGCTCTCAAGAGCGCACTGAAGCTTTCTTT.

This clone was observed a few times. The chain is built from TRBV4-1 and TRBJ2-3; TRBD2 matches at 9 bases. The CDR3 covers 17 residues. Germline V gives CDR1 MGHRA, CDR2 YSYEKL. With 4 bases clipped from V and 0 bases from J, the junction kept 8 bases outside the gene matches. The CDR3 bases are TGCGCCAGCAGCCGAGCGGGGGGACTCACTAGCACAGATACGCAGTATTTT. Its protein is CASSRAGGLTSTDTQYF.

The chain couples TRBV4-1 to TRBJ2-1, with TRBD2 identical over 12 bases. With 0 bases clipped from V and 1 base from J, the junction kept 4 bases outside the gene matches. Germline V gives CDR1 MGHRA, CDR2 YSYEKL. This CDR3 is built from 18 residues. The CDR3 DNA reads TGCGCCAGCAGCCAAGATTCCACTAGCGGGGGGTCCTACAATGAGCAGTTCTTC. Residues: CASSQDSTSGGSYNEQFF.

This clone was found a few times. The J gene is TRBJ1-1, the V gene TRBV27, with TRBD1 matching 8 bases. Germline loops: CDR1 MNHEY, CDR2 SMNVEV (reference sequence). The V gene end was trimmed by 4 bases and the J gene end by 11 bases; junction bases not matched to a gene: 12. This CDR3 has 14 amino acids. CDR3 sequence (DNA): TGTGCCAGCAGTTCCGGACAGGGAAGGTCGATCGCTTTCTTT. Amino acids: CASSSGQGRSIAFF.

V gene TRBV19 combines with J gene TRBJ1-1; 8 bases are a match to TRBD1. Per germline, CDR1 LNHDA and CDR2 SQIVND (reference sequence). CDR3 length equals 15 residues. J lost 1 base, V lost 6 bases, and 7 bases had no gene match. For the CDR3, the DNA is TGTGCCAGTAGCCCAGGGACAGGACAGAACACTGAAGCTTTCTTT. Its protein product is CASSPGTGQNTEAFF. Full variable domain (outside the CDR3, taken from reference TRBV19 and TRBJ1-1): DGGITQSPKYLFRKEGQNVTLSCEQNLNHDAMYWYRQDPGQGLRLIYYSQIVNDFQKGDIAEGYSVSREKKESFPLTVTSAQKNPTAFYLCASSPGTGQNTEAFFGQGTRLTVV.

The genes are TRBV27 and TRBJ1-5; D remains unclear. The CDR3 length is 14 residues. The V gene lost 2 bases and the J gene lost 6 bases, with 11 bases spanning the gap. Looked up from germline, CDR1 is MNHEY and CDR2 is SMNVEV (reference sequence). The CDR3 protein is CASSLVGESQPQHF. The CDR3 DNA sequence: TGTGCCAGCAGTTTAGTCGGGGAGTCTCAGCCCCAGCATTTT.

The chain employs TRBV6-5 and TRBJ1-2; 7 bases are shared with TRBD1. The CDR3 has 15 amino acids. Trimming took 0 bases from V and 7 from J; bases not matched to a gene: 8. CDR1 MNHEY and CDR2 SVGAGI come from the germline V gene. This CDR3 reads CASSYSPTGAGGYTF. CDR3 DNA sequence: TGTGCCAGCAGTTACTCGCCTACAGGGGCGGGTGGCTACACCTTC.

This clone was detected once. The chain uses TRBV10-2 and TRBJ1-1; 8 bases line up with TRBD1. V lost 6 bases, J lost 4 bases, and 4 bases stayed unmatched. The CDR3 totals 13 residues. The germline V gene has CDR1 WSHSY and CDR2 SAAADI. The CDR3 nucleotides are TGCGCCAGCAGGGACAGGGCTGGCACTGAAGCTTTCTTT. Translated, it gives CASRDRAGTEAFF.

This sequence joins TRBV30 and TRBJ1-4; 9 nucleotides line up with TRBD1. CDR1 and CDR2 (germline): GTSNPN, SVGIG (reference sequence). The CDR3 has 11 residues. Trimming at V came to 5 bases and at J to 12 bases, leaving 4 bases not matched to a gene. The CDR3 DNA is TGTGCCTGGGGACAGGGGAAAGAACTGTTTTTT. Protein sequence: CAWGQGKELFF.

The chain links TRBV7-8 to TRBJ2-5; D perhaps matches TRBD2 (5 bases). Judging by the DNA end, TRBJ2-7 fits better; the J call may be wrong. CDR1 is SGHVS, CDR2 FQNEAQ, per germline. CDR3 length equals 13 residues. This chain's CDR3 is CASTQWRTYEQYF. The CDR3 nucleotides read TGTGCCAGCACCCAATGGAGGACCTACGAGCAGTACTTC.

The rearrangement uses TRBV7-9 and TRBJ2-1, with 10 bases lining up with TRBD2. CDR3 length: 16 amino acids. The V and J ends lost 5 bases and 5 bases, in that order; junction bases with no gene match: 9. Germline V CDR1 and CDR2: SEHNR, FQNEAQ (reference sequence). This chain's CDR3 is CASSIPGGLANNEQFF. DNA for the CDR3: TGTGCCAGCAGCATCCCTGGGGGACTAGCGAACAATGAGCAGTTCTTC.

The CDR3 coding sequence is TGTGCCAGCAGTGAAGGAGGCACGAGAGGACTGGGCGATGAGCAGTTCTTC. Translation gives CASSEGGTRGLGDEQFF. This chain joins TRBV25-1 and TRBJ2-1, with D possibly matching TRBD2 (5 bases). The length of the CDR3 is 17 residues. Germline V lookup: CDR1 MGHDK, CDR2 SYGVNS. The germline V and J ends were trimmed by 2 bases and 8 bases, with 22 bases remaining between them.

As DNA, the CDR3 is TGCGCCAGCAGCGACCTCGGACAGGGGGAAGGAGAGACCCAGTACTTC. The encoded protein is CASSDLGQGEGETQYF. The gene calls are TRBV4-1 and TRBJ2-5, with 10 bases aligning to TRBD1. Losses at the gene ends were 5 bases for V and 4 bases for J; bases not matched to a gene: 10. CDR3 size: 16 residues. The germline V gene has CDR1 MGHRA and CDR2 YSYEKL.

The rearrangement joins TRBV10-3 to TRBJ1-1, with 7 bases identical to TRBD1. V trimming: 9 bases; J trimming: 0 bases; junction bases outside the gene matches: 4. Looked up from germline, CDR1 is ENHRY and CDR2 is SYGVKD. This CDR3 comprises 13 residues. CDR3 in amino acids: CAITGALNTEAFF. The CDR3 nucleotides are TGTGCCATTACAGGGGCCCTGAACACTGAAGCTTTCTTT.

The chain couples TRBV4-3 to TRBJ1-2; TRBD1 matches at 8 bases. J lost 6 bases, V lost 4 bases, and 10 bases had no gene match. Germline CDR1 LGHNA, CDR2 YSLEER. CDR3 length: 15 amino acids. For the CDR3, the DNA is TGCGCCAGCAGCCCCTCCGGAGACAGGGGAAATGGCTACACCTTC. As protein: CASSPSGDRGNGYTF.

The CDR3 spells CATRQGPSGANVLTF. The DNA of the CDR3 is TGCGCCACCAGACAGGGCCCCAGTGGGGCCAACGTCCTGACTTTC. V is TRBV5-1 and J is TRBJ2-6; 7 bases map to TRBD1. J was trimmed by 3 bases and V by 9 bases; bases with no gene match: 9. Germline-derived CDR1 and CDR2 are SGHRS and YFSETQ. The CDR3 is made up of 15 amino acids. The entire variable domain, with the rest obtained from reference TRBV5-1 and TRBJ2-6, is as follows: KAGVTQTPRYLIKTRGQQVTLSCSPISGHRSVSWYQQTPGQGLQFLFEYFSETQRNKGNFPGRFSGRQFSNSRSEMNVSTLELGDSALYLCATRQGPSGANVLTFGAGSRLTVL.

The chain uses TRBV5-1 and TRBJ1-2; weak D call: TRBD1 (6 bases). V lost 0 bases and J 7 bases, leaving 13 bases between the germline ends. The CDR3 covers 14 residues. Germline V gives CDR1 SGHRS, CDR2 YFSETQ. The DNA for the CDR3 is TGCGCCAGCAGCTTGGCCCACAGGGAAGCTGGCTACACCTTC. This encodes CASSLAHREAGYTF.

The J gene is TRBJ2-3, the V gene TRBV30, with 7 bases that match TRBD2. The CDR3 extends over 14 amino acids. Germline assignment: CDR1 GTSNPN and CDR2 SVGIG (reference sequence). J gave up 6 bases and V 2 bases, and 8 bases lay outside the gene matches. As DNA, the CDR3 is TGTGCCTGGAGTCCCGGGACTATACCTGATACGCAGTATTTT. It encodes CAWSPGTIPDTQYF.

This clone was recorded once. This rearrangement joins TRBV7-3 to TRBJ1-5; no firm D call. V was pared by 1 base and J by 0 bases, with 4 bases between. Germline V gives CDR1 SGHTA, CDR2 FQGTGA. The CDR3 has 14 residues. CDR3: CASSLSYSNQPQHF. The DNA for the CDR3 is TGTGCCAGCAGCTTAAGCTATAGCAATCAGCCCCAGCATTTT. The complete variable domain, with remaining parts taken from reference TRBV7-3 and TRBJ1-5, reads GAGVSQTPSNKVTEKGKYVELRCDPISGHTALYWYRQSLGQGPEFLIYFQGTGAADDSGLPNDRFFAVRPEGSVSTLKIQRTERGDSAVYLCASSLSYSNQPQHFGDGTRLSIL.

This clone was seen once. This chain connects TRBV7-9 to TRBJ2-7; 7 positions agree with TRBD1. Per the germline V gene, CDR1 is SEHNR and CDR2 is FQNEAQ (reference sequence). The CDR3 has 13 residues. V was pared by 3 bases and J by 3 bases, with 2 bases of the junction left unmatched. The CDR3 protein is CASSFRDSYEQYF. The CDR3 DNA reads TGTGCCAGCAGCTTTCGGGACAGCTACGAGCAGTACTTC.

This clone was picked up a small number of times. The chain is built from TRBV5-4 and TRBJ1-2; tentative D call: TRBD1 (5 bases). Between the trimmed V and J ends, which lost 2 bases and 13 bases, there was a span of 12 bases. The CDR3 runs to 11 residues. Germline V lookup: CDR1 SGHNT, CDR2 YYREEE (reference sequence). The CDR3 region is CASSLGRASTF. The DNA for the CDR3 is TGTGCCAGCAGCTTAGGCAGGGCGTCCACCTTC.

The rearrangement uses TRBV2 and TRBJ1-4; D gene ambiguous. The CDR3 extends over 13 amino acids. Germline-derived CDR1 and CDR2 are SNHLY and FYNNEI. V shed 8 bases and J shed 0 bases, with 7 bases lying between them. This CDR3 reads CASGTATNEKLFF. The CDR3 DNA reads TGTGCCAGCGGCACAGCAACTAATGAAAAACTGTTTTTT.

Comments on this clone: One junction end disagrees with the germline gene, perhaps due to a read error. The chain has TRBV7-7 and TRBJ2-5, with 7 nucleotides matching TRBD2. The CDR3 is made up of 14 amino acids. CDR1 and CDR2 from the germline V gene are SSHAT and FNYEAQ (reference sequence). CDR3 sequence: CASSLQSGGETQYF. The CDR3 coding sequence is TGTGCTAGCAGCTTACAGTCGGGGGGAGAGACCCAGTACTTC.